The present T cell receptor (delta chain) was sequenced within a study of gamma-delta T cells after stem cell transplantation. The V gene end was trimmed by 0 bases and the J gene end by 0 bases; junction bases not matched to a gene: 3. The germline V gene has CDR1 GEAIGNYY and CDR2 EKD. This CDR3 spans 15 amino acids. TCRdb re-called the RT-PCR reads using CATT. The table includes some 5,800 delta-chain clones, about 1.9% detected once. The sequencing input was gamma-delta T cells. The sequence came from a human donor. It is not recorded whose cells these are; they may come from a transplant donor. The chain joins TRDV2 to TRDJ1; TRDD3 matches at 7 bases. The CDR3 nucleotides read TGTGCCTGTGACACCTGGGGGACCCACACCGATAAACTCATCTTT. Protein: CACDTWGTHTDKLIF.